This note documents a single TCR beta chain sequence. What it binds is not known. Genomic DNA served as template for TCR beta VDJ and CDR3 profiling. In TCRdb, the reads were re-called with MiXCR into one record per CDR3 protein. The top ten clones hold about half of a sample with 200,000 or so distinct CDR3 sequences, around 65% of them seen once. Losses at the gene ends were 2 bases for V and 6 bases for J; bases not matched to a gene: 17. CDR1 is KGHDR, CDR2 SFDVKD, per germline. CDR3 length equals 19 residues. These data come from a study of CD8+CD57+ T cells in acquired aplastic anemia. Study-level results: Patients had roughly 31 CD8+ CDR3 sequences in common with controls (the shared set). A significant difference in CD8+ Simpson's diversity between patients and controls was not found.

The receptor's source is a human donor with severe aplastic anemia or a healthy control (not recorded which). The rearrangement uses TRBV24-1 and TRBJ2-1, with 8 positions matching TRBD2. The sample comprised sorted CD4+, CD8+, or CD8+CD57+ T cells (not recorded which) from PBMCs. CDR3 bases: TGTGCCACCAGTGATTCAATGCCATCCCGGACTAGCTCTTCCAATGAGCAGTTCTTC. It specifies CATSDSMPSRTSSSNEQFF.